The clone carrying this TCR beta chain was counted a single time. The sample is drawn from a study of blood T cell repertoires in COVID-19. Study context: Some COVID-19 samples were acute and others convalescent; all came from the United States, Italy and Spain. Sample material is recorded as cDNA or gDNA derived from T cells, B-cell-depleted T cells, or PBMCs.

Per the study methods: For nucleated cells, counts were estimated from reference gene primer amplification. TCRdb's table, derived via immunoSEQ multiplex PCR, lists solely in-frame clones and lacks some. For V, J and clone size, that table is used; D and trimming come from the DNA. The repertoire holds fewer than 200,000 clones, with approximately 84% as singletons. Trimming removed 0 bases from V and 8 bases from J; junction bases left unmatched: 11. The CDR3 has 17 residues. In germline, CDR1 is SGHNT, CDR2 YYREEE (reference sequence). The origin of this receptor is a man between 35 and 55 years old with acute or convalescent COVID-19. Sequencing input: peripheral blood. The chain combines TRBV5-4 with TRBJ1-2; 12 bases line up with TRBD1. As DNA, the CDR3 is TGTGCCAGCAGCTTGGGAGGGACAGGGGGCCCAACCTACGGCTACACCTTC. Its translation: CASSLGGTGGPTYGYTF.